The 7 T cell receptor beta chains below come from one sample, sequenced in a study of shared clonotypes between healthy human individuals. Produced via immunoSEQ multiplex PCR; TCRdb's table is partial and in-frame only. The table has around 2.5 million clones, approximately 93% seen once; the top ten hold more than 0.35%. The specimen was naive CD4+ T cells from PBMCs. Noted subset: CD45RA+ positively selected. Receptor source: a man between 18 and 29 years old in good health. Some clones in this sample may be carry-over from other donors' samples.

This sequence joins TRBV30 and TRBJ2-1, with TRBD2 identical over 14 bases. The CDR3 has 17 amino acids. V lost 1 base, J lost 8 bases, and 10 bases stayed unmatched. From germline, CDR1 is GTSNPN and CDR2 SVGIG (reference sequence). CDR3 region: CAWSDPRTSGRRYEQFF. The CDR3 DNA reads as TGTGCCTGGAGTGACCCCCGGACTAGCGGGAGGAGGTATGAGCAGTTCTTC.

Here the CDR3 reads CASSDPGGLNEKLFF. Here the CDR3 DNA reads TGTGCCAGCAGTGATCCCGGGGGCTTAAATGAAAAACTGTTTTTT. The chain uses TRBV25-1 and TRBJ1-4; D might be TRBD1 (6 bases). This CDR3 region has 15 residues. Germline V gene data show CDR1 as MGHDK and CDR2 as SYGVNS. Trimming cost V 3 bases and J 5 bases, with 13 bases left between them.

This chain connects TRBV5-6 to TRBJ2-1; D possibly corresponds to TRBD2 (6 bases). The V gene lost 4 bases and the J gene lost 3 bases, with 14 bases spanning the gap. This CDR3 is 15 amino acids long. In germline, CDR1 is SGHDT, CDR2 YYEEEE. CDR3 DNA: TGTGCCAGCAGCACCCGGCGACTAGTCTACAATGAGCAGTTCTTC. Residues: CASSTRRLVYNEQFF. Drawing the rest from reference TRBV5-6 and TRBJ2-1, the complete variable domain is DAGVTQSPTHLIKTRGQQVTLRCSPKSGHDTVSWYQQALGQGPQFIFQYYEEEERQRGNFPDRFSGHQFPNYSSELNVNALLLGDSALYLCASSTRRLVYNEQFFGPGTRLTVL.

The genes are TRBV21-1 and TRBJ1-5. TRBV21-1 is labeled a pseudogene. The length of the CDR3 is 14 residues. The CDR3 DNA sequence: TGTGCCAGCAGCAACCCACGGGGGCGTCAGCCCCAGCATTTT. Protein sequence: CASSNPRGRQPQHF.

This chain uses TRBV29-1 with TRBJ2-5; 14 nucleotides agree with TRBD2. The junction had 3 bases not matched to a gene; V was cut back by 4 bases and J by 5 bases. Germline values: CDR1 SQVTM, CDR2 ANQGSEA. The CDR3 runs 14 residues. The DNA for the CDR3 is TGCAGCGTTGGGACTAGCGGGAGGCTCGAGACCCAGTACTTC. Translation: CSVGTSGRLETQYF.

V usage is TRBV7-8 and J usage is TRBJ2-7; 8 bases match TRBD2. Germline CDR1 is SGHVS and CDR2 is FQNEAQ. The V segment lost 2 bases and the J segment 6 bases; nucleotides outside the gene matches: 6. The CDR3 is 14 amino acids. The CDR3 DNA follows: TGTGCCAGCAGCTTACGATACGGGAGGGCCGAGCAGTACTTC. It yields the protein CASSLRYGRAEQYF.

This clone came up once. Written as DNA, the CDR3 is TGCGCCAGCCGCCCAGCGCGGGAGGGCCGTAATGAGCAGTTCTTC. It yields the protein CASRPAREGRNEQFF. The chain combines TRBV23-1 with TRBJ2-1, with 9 bases lining up with TRBD2. TRBV23-1 qualifies as an ORF whose function is uncertain. The CDR3 extends over 15 amino acids. After removal of 8 bases from V and 7 bases from J, the junction contained 12 bases not matched to a gene.